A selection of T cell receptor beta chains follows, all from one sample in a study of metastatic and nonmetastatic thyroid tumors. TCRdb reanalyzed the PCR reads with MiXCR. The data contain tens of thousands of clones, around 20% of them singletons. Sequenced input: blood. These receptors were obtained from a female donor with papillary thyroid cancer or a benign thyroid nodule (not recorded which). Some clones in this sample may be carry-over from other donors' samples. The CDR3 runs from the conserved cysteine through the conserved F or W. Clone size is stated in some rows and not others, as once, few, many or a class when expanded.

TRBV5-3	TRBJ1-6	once	CARSLTNTPQGSPLHF
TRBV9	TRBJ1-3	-	CASSRDSKDSGNTIYF
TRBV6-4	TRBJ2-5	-	CASSQGGETQYF
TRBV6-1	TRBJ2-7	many	CASTPTGSTYEQYF
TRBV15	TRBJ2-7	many	CATSTTRGVLSGGEQYF
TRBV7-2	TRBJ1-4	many	CASSPSAEKLFF
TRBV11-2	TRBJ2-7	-	CASSLDRFYEQYF
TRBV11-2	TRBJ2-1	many	CASSLDAFTGSQLFYNEQFF
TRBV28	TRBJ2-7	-	CASSGPGAGCTYEQYF
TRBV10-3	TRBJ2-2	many	CAISAGTGLVGELFF
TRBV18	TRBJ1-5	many	CASSPGDSRANQPQHF
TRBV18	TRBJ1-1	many	CASSPPGDTEAFF
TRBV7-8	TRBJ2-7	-	CASSLLQAYEQYF
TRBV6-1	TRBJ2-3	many	CASSERQGPDTQYF
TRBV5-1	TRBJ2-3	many	CASSLGQPHAAAQYF
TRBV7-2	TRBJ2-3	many	CASSFGIKRGSTDTQYF
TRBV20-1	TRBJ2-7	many	CSAREPTFTYEQYF
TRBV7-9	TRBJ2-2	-	CASSLRGLTGGELFF
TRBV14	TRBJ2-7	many	CASSQVGSTEQYF
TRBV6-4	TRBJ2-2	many	CASSDGVETGELFF
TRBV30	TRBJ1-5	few	CAWSLQYNQPQHF
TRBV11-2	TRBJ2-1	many	CASSLEGRGRSTYNEQFF
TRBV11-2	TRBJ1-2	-	CASSTGTGGYGYTF
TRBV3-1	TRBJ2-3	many	CASSQEASGAITDTQYF
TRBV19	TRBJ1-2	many	CASSFSQSSAGYTF
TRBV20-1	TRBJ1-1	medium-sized	CSARDSGAGDTEAFF
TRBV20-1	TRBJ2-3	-	CSAELGTDTQYF
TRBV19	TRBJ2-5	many	CASQTGETQYF
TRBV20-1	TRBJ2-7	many	CSATDSETYEQYF
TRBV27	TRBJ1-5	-	CASSYGQGNQPKHF
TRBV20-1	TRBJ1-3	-	CSCWRKGFGITIYF
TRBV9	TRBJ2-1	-	CASSVATSGSVEQFF
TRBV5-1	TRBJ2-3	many	CASSLGTSTDTQYF
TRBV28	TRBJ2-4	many	CASSLLDRESAYLAKNIQYF
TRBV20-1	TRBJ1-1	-	CSARDGYRMDTEAFF
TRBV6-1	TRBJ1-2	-	CASRPGGAVGNYGYTF
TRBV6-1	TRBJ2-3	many	CASSLSTSSTDTQYF
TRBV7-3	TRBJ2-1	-	CASSPLRPGGLLNEQFF